Listed here are 3 T cell receptor beta chains from one sample, sequenced in a study of T cell repertoires in cytomegalovirus infection. Their specific antigens are unknown. A single record per CDR3 protein comes from TCRdb applying MiXCR to the reads. Altogether approximately 500,000 distinct CDR3 sequences are present, 33% being singletons, with the ten largest covering 17%. This specimen was cultured PBMCs, taken from culture after CMV antigen stimulation. The receptors come from a human donor in good health (CMV status not recorded). Some clones in this sample may be carry-over from other donors' samples.

This clonotype was observed a few times. V usage is TRBV2 and J usage is TRBJ2-1; TRBD1 might be the D (6 bases). Germline-derived CDR1 and CDR2 are SNHLY and FYNNEI. Deletions cut 7 bases from V and 1 base from J, with 14 bases between. The CDR3 consists of 15 residues. The CDR3 bases are TGTGCCAGCAACCAACAGGGTCGGTCCTACAATGAGCAGTTCTTC. It encodes CASNQQGRSYNEQFF. Full variable domain (remainder filled in from reference TRBV2 and TRBJ2-1): EPEVTQTPSHQVTQMGQEVILRCVPISNHLYFYWYRQILGQKVEFLVSFYNNEISEKSEIFDDQFSVERPDGSNFTLKIRSTKLEDSAMYFCASNQQGRSYNEQFFGPGTRLTVL.

This clonotype occurred a few times. This chain links TRBV4-1 with TRBJ2-7, with D unresolved. Trimming removed 0 bases from V and 3 bases from J, with 12 bases in between. The CDR3 runs to 15 residues. Per the germline V gene, CDR1 is MGHRA and CDR2 is YSYEKL. The chain's CDR3 is CASSQEAGTYYEQYF. In DNA form, the CDR3 reads TGCGCCAGCAGCCAAGAAGCAGGAACATACTACGAGCAGTACTTC.

This clonotype was detected only a few times. At one end, the junction sequence differs from germline, possibly due to a read error. This rearrangement joins TRBV19 to TRBJ2-5; the D is unclear. CDR1 and CDR2 from the germline V gene are LNHDA and SQIVND (reference sequence). The CDR3 length is 12 residues. The CDR3 DNA is TGTGCCAGTAGTTTAGAAAAAGAGACCCAGTACTTC. Translating gives CASSLEKETQYF.